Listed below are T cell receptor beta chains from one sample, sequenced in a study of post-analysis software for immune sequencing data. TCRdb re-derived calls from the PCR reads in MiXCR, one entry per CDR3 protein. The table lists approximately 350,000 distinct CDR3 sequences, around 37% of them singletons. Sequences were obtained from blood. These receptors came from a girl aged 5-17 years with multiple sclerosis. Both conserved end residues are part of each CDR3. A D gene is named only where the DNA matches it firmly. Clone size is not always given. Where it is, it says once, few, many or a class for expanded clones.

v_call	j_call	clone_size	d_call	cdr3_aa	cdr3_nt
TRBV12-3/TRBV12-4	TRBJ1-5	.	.	CASSFAGISSNQPQHF	TGTGCCAGCAGTTTCGCAGGGATTAGTAGCAATCAGCCCCAGCATTTT
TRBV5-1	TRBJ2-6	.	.	CASSLEATYSEANVLTF	TGCGCCAGCAGCTTGGAGGCAACTTACTCTGAGGCCAACGTCCTGACTTTC
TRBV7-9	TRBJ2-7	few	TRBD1	CASSSPGQGGKKHEQYF	TGTGCCAGCAGCTCTCCGGGACAGGGAGGCAAAAAACACGAGCAGTACTTC
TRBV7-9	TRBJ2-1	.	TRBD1	CASSRGTGQGYNEQFF	TGTGCCAGCAGCCGAGGTACCGGACAGGGCTACAATGAGCAGTTCTTC
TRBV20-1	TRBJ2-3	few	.	CSARDYEAGITDTQYF	TGCAGTGCTAGAGATTATGAGGCGGGGATCACAGATACGCAGTATTTT
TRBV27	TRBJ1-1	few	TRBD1	CASSLLRPGGYRTEAFF	TGTGCCAGCAGTTTATTGAGGCCAGGGGGGTATAGGACTGAAGCTTTCTTT
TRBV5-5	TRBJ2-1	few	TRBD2	CASSFPSSGGIYNEQFF	TGTGCCAGCAGCTTCCCCAGCAGCGGGGGAATCTACAATGAGCAGTTCTTC
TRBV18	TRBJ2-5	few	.	CASSPPAYWETQYF	TGTGCCAGCTCACCACCGGCCTATTGGGAGACCCAGTACTTC
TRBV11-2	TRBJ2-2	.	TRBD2	CASRGVTGELFF	TGTGCCAGCCGGGGGGTCACCGGGGAGCTGTTTTTT
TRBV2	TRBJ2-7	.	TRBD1	CATGGTDSYEQYF	TGTGCCACCGGTGGGACAGATTCCTACGAGCAGTACTTC
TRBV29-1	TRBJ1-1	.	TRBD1	CSVYRGPTEAFF	TGCAGCGTTTACAGGGGCCCCACTGAAGCTTTCTTT
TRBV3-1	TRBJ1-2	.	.	CASSYNGDRYTF	TGTGCCAGCAGCTACAACGGGGATCGCTACACCTTC
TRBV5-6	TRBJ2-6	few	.	CASSLWGSGANVLTF	TGTGCCAGCAGCTTGTGGGGCTCTGGGGCCAACGTCCTGACTTTC
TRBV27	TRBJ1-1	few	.	CASSLNGFNTEAFF	TGTGCCAGCAGTTTAAACGGTTTCAACACTGAAGCTTTCTTT
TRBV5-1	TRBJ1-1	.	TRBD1	CASSGRDRGDTEAFF	TGCGCCAGCAGCGGCCGGGACAGGGGTGACACTGAAGCTTTCTTT
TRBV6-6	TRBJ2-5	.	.	CASRQRLVGETQYF	TGTGCCAGCAGGCAAAGACTAGTCGGTGAGACCCAGTACTTC
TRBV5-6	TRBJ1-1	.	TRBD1	CASSNTGTANTEAFF	TGTGCCAGCAGCAACACCGGGACAGCGAACACTGAAGCTTTCTTT
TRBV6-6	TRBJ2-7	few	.	CASSYSPGGGYEQYF	TGTGCCAGCAGTTACTCTCCAGGGGGGGGCTACGAGCAGTACTTC
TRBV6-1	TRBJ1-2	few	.	CASGDIGTLNGYTF	TGTGCCAGCGGAGATATCGGGACTCTGAATGGCTACACCTTC
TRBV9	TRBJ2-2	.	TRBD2	CASSVMGGGSNTGELFF	TGTGCCAGCAGCGTAATGGGCGGGGGGTCTAACACCGGGGAGCTGTTTTTT
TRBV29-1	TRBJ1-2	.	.	CSVWTVNGYTF	TGCAGCGTTTGGACGGTCAATGGCTACACCTTC
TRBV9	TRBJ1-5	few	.	CASGRDVNQPQHF	TGTGCCAGCGGACGGGACGTTAATCAGCCCCAGCATTTT
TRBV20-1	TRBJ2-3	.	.	CSARRRGADTQYF	TGCAGTGCTAGGAGAAGGGGAGCAGATACGCAGTATTTT
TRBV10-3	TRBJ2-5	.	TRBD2	CAIGSGGSFGTQYF	TGTGCCATCGGTAGCGGGGGGTCCTTTGGGACCCAGTACTTC
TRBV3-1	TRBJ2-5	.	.	CASSQEEGERETQYF	TGTGCCAGCAGCCAAGAAGAAGGGGAGAGGGAGACCCAGTACTTC
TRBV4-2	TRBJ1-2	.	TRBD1	CASSQEANRGISNGYTF	TGTGCCAGCAGCCAAGAAGCCAACAGGGGGATAAGCAATGGCTACACCTTC
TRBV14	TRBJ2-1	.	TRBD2	CASSQLGLTGGDEQFF	TGTGCCAGCAGCCAATTGGGACTAACGGGGGGTGATGAGCAGTTCTTC
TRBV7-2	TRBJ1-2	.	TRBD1	CASSSYRITGEGTYGYTF	TGTGCCAGCAGTTCTTATCGGATTACAGGGGAAGGAACCTATGGCTACACCTTC
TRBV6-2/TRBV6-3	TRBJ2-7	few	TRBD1	CASSRQGRYYEQYF	TGTGCCAGCAGTCGACAGGGGAGATACTACGAGCAGTACTTC
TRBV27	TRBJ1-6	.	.	CASSLAGSRYNSPLHF	TGTGCCAGCAGTTTAGCAGGTAGTAGGTATAATTCACCCCTCCACTTT
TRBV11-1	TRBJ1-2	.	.	CASSLDRTYGYTF	TGTGCCAGCAGCCTCGACAGAACCTATGGCTACACCTTC
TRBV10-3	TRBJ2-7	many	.	CAISVGQAYEQYF	TGTGCCATCAGTGTAGGGCAGGCCTACGAGCAGTACTTC
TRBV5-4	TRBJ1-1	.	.	CASSSPERANTEAFF	TGTGCCAGCAGCTCACCGGAGAGGGCGAACACTGAAGCTTTCTTT
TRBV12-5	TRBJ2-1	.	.	CASGGDGFGQFF	TGTGCTAGTGGAGGAGACGGGTTTGGGCAGTTCTTC
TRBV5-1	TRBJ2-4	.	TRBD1	CASSSGQTGGGDIQYF	TGCGCCAGCAGCTCCGGCCAGACAGGGGGCGGGGACATTCAGTACTTC
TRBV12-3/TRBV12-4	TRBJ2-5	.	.	CASRPGTTKETQYF	TGTGCCAGCAGGCCCGGGACAACGAAAGAGACCCAGTACTTC
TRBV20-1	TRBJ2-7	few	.	CSASFEGTYEQYF	TGCAGTGCTAGCTTCGAGGGTACCTACGAGCAGTACTTC
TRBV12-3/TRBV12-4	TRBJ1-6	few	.	CASRMGPSPLHF	TGTGCCAGCAGGATGGGACCATCACCCCTCCACTTT
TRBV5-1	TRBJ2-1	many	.	CASSSRVGEQFF	TGCGCCAGCAGTTCGAGGGTAGGTGAGCAGTTCTTC
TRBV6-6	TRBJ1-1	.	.	CASTLRQEIMNTEAFF	TGTGCCAGCACCCTGAGGCAGGAGATAATGAACACTGAAGCTTTCTTT
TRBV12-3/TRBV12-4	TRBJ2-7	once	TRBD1	CTSSPTGPYEQYF	TGTACCAGCAGTCCGACAGGGCCCTACGAGCAGTACTTC
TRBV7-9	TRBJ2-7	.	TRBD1	CASRGQGLAYEQYF	TGTGCCAGCAGGGGACAGGGACTCGCCTACGAGCAGTACTTC
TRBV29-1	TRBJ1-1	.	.	CSVRIGLSMNTEAFF	TGCAGCGTCCGTATTGGACTCTCAATGAACACTGAAGCTTTCTTT
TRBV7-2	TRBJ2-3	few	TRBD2	CASSTSGGAPDTQYF	TGTGCCAGCAGTACTAGCGGGGGGGCCCCAGATACGCAGTATTTT
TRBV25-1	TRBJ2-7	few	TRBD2	CASSDSGLANEQYF	TGTGCCAGCAGTGACTCGGGACTAGCCAACGAGCAGTACTTC
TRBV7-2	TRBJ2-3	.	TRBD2	CASSRGGAGTDTQYF	TGTGCCAGCAGCCGCGGGGGGGCCGGCACAGATACGCAGTATTTT
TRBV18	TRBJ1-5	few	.	CASSPTVDSNQPQHF	TGTGCCAGCTCACCTACGGTCGATAGCAATCAGCCCCAGCATTTT
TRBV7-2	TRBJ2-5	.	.	CASSPNYGQYF	TGTGCCAGCAGTCCGAACTACGGGCAGTACTTC
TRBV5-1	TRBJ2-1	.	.	CASRGEVARSYNGQFF	TGCGCCAGCAGGGGGGAGGTGGCCCGATCCTACAATGGGCAGTTCTTC
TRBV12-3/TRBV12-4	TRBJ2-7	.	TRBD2	CASSLSLAGGQEQYF	TGTGCCAGCAGTTTAAGCCTAGCGGGGGGGCAAGAGCAGTACTTC
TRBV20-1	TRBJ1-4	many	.	CSARDSTNEKLFF	TGCAGTGCTAGAGATTCCACTAATGAAAAACTGTTTTTT